This T cell receptor beta chain was sequenced during a study of OX40 agonist ivuxolimab in advanced cancers. Study observations and caveats: CD4+ and CD8+ blood T cells expanded clonally by week 6 at 0.1 to 3.0 mg/kg. Patients with a partial response at 0.1-3.0 mg/kg had among the lowest clonal expansion.

For this clone: Its antigen is unidentified.

Individuals having autoimmune disease history or systemic immunosuppression were not enrolled. CDR1 is MDHEN, CDR2 SYDVKM, per germline. CDR3 length: 12 amino acids. TCRdb's table, derived via immunoSEQ multiplex PCR, lists solely in-frame clones and lacks some. The sample lists tens of thousands of clones, around 85% occurring once. The clonotype was recovered from an adult with an advanced solid tumor such as melanoma, head and neck, liver or kidney cancer. The source was CD4+ or CD8+ T cells sorted from blood, collected in a trial of the OX40 agonist ivuxolimab. The rearrangement links TRBV28 to TRBJ2-5, with no clear D. The tail of the sequence fits TRBJ2-7 better, so the J call may be wrong. The CDR3 region is CASGRDGYEQYF. The CDR3 nucleotides are TGTGCCAGCGGCCGCGATGGCTACGAGCAGTACTTC.